Given below is one T cell receptor beta chain in context. This entry is derived from a study of T cell responses to AZD1222 COVID-19 vaccine. Profiled with immunoSEQ multiplex PCR; TCRdb holds only in-frame clones, not every one. The sample shows 120,000 or so clones, about 92% of them seen only once. The source was peripheral blood, collected on day 0 of MenACWY control vaccination. This clonotype originated in an adult in good health.

The CDR3 reads CASSQDRGIGYGYTF. In DNA, the CDR3 is TGTGCCAGCAGTCAAGACAGGGGGATTGGCTATGGCTACACCTTC. The V call is TRBV2, the J call TRBJ1-2, with 9 positions matching TRBD1. With 5 bases clipped from V and 4 bases from J, the junction kept 8 bases outside the gene matches. The CDR3 runs 15 residues. Germline V lookup: CDR1 SNHLY, CDR2 FYNNEI.